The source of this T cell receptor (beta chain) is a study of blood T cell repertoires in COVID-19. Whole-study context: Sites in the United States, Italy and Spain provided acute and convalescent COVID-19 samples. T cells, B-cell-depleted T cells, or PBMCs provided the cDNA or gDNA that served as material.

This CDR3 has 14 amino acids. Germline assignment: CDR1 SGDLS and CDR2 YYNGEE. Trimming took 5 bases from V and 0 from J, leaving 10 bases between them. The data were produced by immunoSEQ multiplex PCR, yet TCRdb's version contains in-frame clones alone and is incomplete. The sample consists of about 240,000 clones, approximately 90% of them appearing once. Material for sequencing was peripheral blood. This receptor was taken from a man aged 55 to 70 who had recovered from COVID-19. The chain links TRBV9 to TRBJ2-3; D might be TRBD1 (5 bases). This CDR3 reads CASSGQPSTDTQYF. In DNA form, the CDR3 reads TGTGCCAGCAGTGGACAACCAAGCACAGATACGCAGTATTTT.